This T cell receptor beta chain was captured in a study of beta chain features in type 1 diabetes. About the study: Analysis included around 99,000,000 sorted cells drawn from all samples. Study findings and constraints: PCR, the amplification step, might favor shorter templates, equally in patients and controls. Unsettled here was the matter of whether HLA type influences TCRB rearrangement. Reads derived from cDNA could over-represent cells showing high TCR expression.

Sequencing targeted expressed TCRB transcripts, as all isolated RNA had been reverse transcribed. The assay was immunoSEQ multiplex PCR, and TCRdb's table has in-frame clones only and misses some. The table records 900,000 or so clones, roughly 15% of them present only once. About this clone itself: What it binds is unknown.

The clonotype comes from a woman younger than 30 in good health. The sequencing sample was made of naive CD4+ T cells from blood.

Here the CDR3 reads CASSPRRGTQYF. CDR3 bases: TGTGCCAGCAGTCCCCGAAGGGGTACGCAGTATTTT. The genes are TRBV6-1 and TRBJ2-3; the D gene is possibly TRBD1 (5 bases). Germline V lookup: CDR1 MNHNS, CDR2 SASEGT. The CDR3 is made up of 12 amino acids. V shed 5 bases and J shed 8 bases, with 11 bases lying between them.